Listed below are T cell receptor beta chains from one sample, sequenced in a study of T cell responses to AZD1222 COVID-19 vaccine. Profiled with immunoSEQ multiplex PCR; TCRdb holds only in-frame clones, not every one. This table has approximately 94,000 clones, about 90% appearing once. Sequenced material: peripheral blood, taken on day 0 of AZD1222 vaccination. The receptor source for this set is an adult in good health. Each CDR3 is given with its conserved first and last residue. The D gene is left open where the match is weak.

TRBJ2-1 | TRBV27 | - | TGTGCCAGCAGCGCCTCGGGCGGGGGCGTAAAGTTCTTC | CASSASGGGVKFF
TRBJ2-7 | TRBV15 | - | TGTGCCACCAGCCCCCGCAAAAACTACGAGCAGTACTTC | CATSPRKNYEQYF
TRBJ1-1 | TRBV4-1 | - | TGCGCCAGCAGCCAAGCAGCAGGGATGAACACTGAAGCTTTCTTT | CASSQAAGMNTEAFF
TRBJ1-1 | TRBV3-1/TRBV3-2 | - | TGTGCCAGCAGCCAAGTGGTACTAATGAACACTGAAGCTTTCTTT | CASSQVVLMNTEAFF
TRBJ2-1 | TRBV19 | - | TGTGCCAGTAGTATCTGGGGGAGCTCCTACAATGAGCAGTTCTTC | CASSIWGSSYNEQFF
TRBJ2-7 | TRBV4-2 | - | TGTGCCAGCAGCCTACACAGGGACGAGCAGTACTTC | CASSLHRDEQYF
TRBJ1-4 | TRBV7-9 | - | TGTGCCAGCAGCTTAGTTGGAGATGAAAAACTGTTTTTT | CASSLVGDEKLFF
TRBJ1-1 | TRBV18 | - | TGTGCCAGCTCACGTCTGGGGTTAAGCACTGAAGCTTTCTTT | CASSRLGLSTEAFF
TRBJ2-1 | TRBV3-1/TRBV3-2 | TRBD2 | TGTGCCAGCAGCCCGGGACTAGCGGCCTACAATGAGCAGTTCTTC | CASSPGLAAYNEQFF
TRBJ2-1 | TRBV5-6 | TRBD1 | TGTGCCAGCAGCTTGTGGGACAGGGTTAACAATGAGCAGTTCTTC | CASSLWDRVNNEQFF
TRBJ2-1 | TRBV5-6 | TRBD2 | TGTGCCAGCATTCCGGGACTAGCAGGTGAGCAGTTCTTC | CASIPGLAGEQFF
TRBJ2-2 | TRBV27 | - | TGTGCCAGCCGGCGGGGCCCTGACACCGGGGAGCTGTTTTTT | CASRRGPDTGELFF
TRBJ2-7 | TRBV27 | - | TGTGCCAGCAGTTTCCGGACAGTACCTGACTACGAGCAGTACTTC | CASSFRTVPDYEQYF
TRBJ1-2 | TRBV13 | - | TGTGCCAGCAGCTCCGCCCAACAGAGAGCTAACTATGGCTACACCTTC | CASSSAQQRANYGYTF
TRBJ2-1 | TRBV9 | TRBD2 | TGTGCCAGCAGCGTAGAGGGGCAAGGCGGGGAGGGGTACAATGAGCAGTTCTTC | CASSVEGQGGEGYNEQFF